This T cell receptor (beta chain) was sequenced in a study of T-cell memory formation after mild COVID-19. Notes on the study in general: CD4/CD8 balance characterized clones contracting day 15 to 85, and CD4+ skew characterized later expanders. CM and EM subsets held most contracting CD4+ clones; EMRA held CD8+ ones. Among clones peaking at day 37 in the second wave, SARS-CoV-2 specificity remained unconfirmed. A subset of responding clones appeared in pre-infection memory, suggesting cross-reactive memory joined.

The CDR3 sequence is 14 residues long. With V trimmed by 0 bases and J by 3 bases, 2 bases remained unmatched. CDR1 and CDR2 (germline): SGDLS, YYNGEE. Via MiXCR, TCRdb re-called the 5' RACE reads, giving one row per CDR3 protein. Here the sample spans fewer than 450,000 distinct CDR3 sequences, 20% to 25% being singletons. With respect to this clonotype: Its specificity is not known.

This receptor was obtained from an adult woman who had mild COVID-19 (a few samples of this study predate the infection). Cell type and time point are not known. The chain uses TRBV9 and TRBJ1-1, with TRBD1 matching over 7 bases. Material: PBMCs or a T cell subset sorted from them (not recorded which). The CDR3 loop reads CASSVGDSYTEAFF. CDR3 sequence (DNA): TGTGCCAGCAGCGTAGGGGACAGCTACACTGAAGCTTTCTTT.